This T cell receptor beta chain appears in the sequencing data of a study of blood T cell repertoires in COVID-19. Whole-study context: Sample material is recorded as cDNA or gDNA derived from T cells, B-cell-depleted T cells, or PBMCs.

Measured with immunoSEQ multiplex PCR; TCRdb has only the in-frame clones, and not every one. The sample includes about 400,000 clones, 75% to 90% of them seen just once. The CDR3 extends over 15 amino acids. Germline V gene sequence: CDR1 SGHTS, CDR2 YDEGEE. Germline trimming cut 2 bases from V and 4 bases from J; bases unmatched to any gene: 5. This receptor was identified in a woman aged 55-70 years with COVID-19, enrolled during active disease. The chain combines TRBV5-8 with TRBJ2-5; TRBD2 matches 10 bases. Input material: peripheral blood. The CDR3 coding sequence is TGTGCCAGCAGCTTCGAGCGGGGGGGTTCAGAGACCCAGTACTTC. Its translation is CASSFERGGSETQYF. The variable domain in full, completed from reference TRBV5-8 and TRBJ2-5, reads EAGVTQSPTHLIKTRGQQATLRCSPISGHTSVYWYQQALGLGLQFLLWYDEGEERNRGNFPPRFSGRQFPNYSSELNVNALELEDSALYLCASSFERGGSETQYFGPGTRLLVL.